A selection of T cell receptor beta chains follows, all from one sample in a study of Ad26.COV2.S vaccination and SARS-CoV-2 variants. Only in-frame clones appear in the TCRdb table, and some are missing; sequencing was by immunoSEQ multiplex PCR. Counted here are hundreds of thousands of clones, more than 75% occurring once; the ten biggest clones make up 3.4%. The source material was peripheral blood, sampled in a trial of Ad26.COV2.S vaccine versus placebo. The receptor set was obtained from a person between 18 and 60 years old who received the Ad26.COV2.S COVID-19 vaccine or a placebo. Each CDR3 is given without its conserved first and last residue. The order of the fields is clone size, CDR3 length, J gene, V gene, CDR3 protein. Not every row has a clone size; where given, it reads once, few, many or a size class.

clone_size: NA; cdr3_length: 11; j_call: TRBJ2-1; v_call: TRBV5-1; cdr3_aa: ASSHPTSIEQF
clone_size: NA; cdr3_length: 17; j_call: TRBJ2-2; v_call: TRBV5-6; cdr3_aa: ASSLDRTGVLRNTGELF
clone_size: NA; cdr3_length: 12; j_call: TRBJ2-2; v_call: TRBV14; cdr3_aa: ASSQELAVGELF
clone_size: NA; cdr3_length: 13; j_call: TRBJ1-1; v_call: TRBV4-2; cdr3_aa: ASSQGEGRDTEAF
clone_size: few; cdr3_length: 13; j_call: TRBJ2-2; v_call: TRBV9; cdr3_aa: ASSVEGGLGGELF
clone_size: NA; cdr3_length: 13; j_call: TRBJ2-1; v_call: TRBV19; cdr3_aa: ASSDLRGPYNEQF
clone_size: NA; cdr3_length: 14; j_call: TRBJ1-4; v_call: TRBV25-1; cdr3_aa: ASSDNAGSRDEKLF
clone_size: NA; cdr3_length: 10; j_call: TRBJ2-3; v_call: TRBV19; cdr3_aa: ASSWGTDTQY
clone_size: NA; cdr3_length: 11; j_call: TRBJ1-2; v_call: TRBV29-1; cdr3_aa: SVGRPSDYGYT
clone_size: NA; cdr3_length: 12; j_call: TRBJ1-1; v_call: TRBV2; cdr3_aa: ASINRESYTEAF
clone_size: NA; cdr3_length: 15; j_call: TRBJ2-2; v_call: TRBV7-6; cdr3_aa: ASSSDPGQGYTGELF
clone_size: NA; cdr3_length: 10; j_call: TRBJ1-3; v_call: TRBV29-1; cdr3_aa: SVEEQGNTIY
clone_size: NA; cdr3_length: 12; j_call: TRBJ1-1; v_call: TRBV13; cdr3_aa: ASSPRGVNTEAF
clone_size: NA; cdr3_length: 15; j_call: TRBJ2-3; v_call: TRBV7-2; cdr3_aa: ASSLVSLAGNTDTQY
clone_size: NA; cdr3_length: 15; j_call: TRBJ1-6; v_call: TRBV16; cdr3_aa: ASSQSRSPSRNSPLH
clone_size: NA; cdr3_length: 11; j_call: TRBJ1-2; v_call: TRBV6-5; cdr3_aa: ASRKEWGYGYT
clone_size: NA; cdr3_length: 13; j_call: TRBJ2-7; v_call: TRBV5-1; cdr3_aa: ASSLKGDWGSEQY
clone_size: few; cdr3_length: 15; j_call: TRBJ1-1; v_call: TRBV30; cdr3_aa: AWSRALTGGAGTEAF
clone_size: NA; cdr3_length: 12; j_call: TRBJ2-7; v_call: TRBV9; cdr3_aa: ASSLGGWAYEQY
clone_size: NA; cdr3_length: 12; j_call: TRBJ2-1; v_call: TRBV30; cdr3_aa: AWKPGRALGEQF
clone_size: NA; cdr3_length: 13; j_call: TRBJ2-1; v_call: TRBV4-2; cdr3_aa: ASSQARTTNNEQF
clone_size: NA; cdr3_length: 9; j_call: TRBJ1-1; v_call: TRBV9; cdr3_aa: ASTDGGIAF
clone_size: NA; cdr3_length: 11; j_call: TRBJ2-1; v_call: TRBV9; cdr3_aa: ASMRAGEGEQF
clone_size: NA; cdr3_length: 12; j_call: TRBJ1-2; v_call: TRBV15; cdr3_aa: ATSRTASDYGYT
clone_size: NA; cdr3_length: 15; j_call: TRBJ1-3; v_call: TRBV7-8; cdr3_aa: ASSPEGSPWPGNTIY
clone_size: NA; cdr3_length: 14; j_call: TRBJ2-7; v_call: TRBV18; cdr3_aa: ASSPREGILSYEQY
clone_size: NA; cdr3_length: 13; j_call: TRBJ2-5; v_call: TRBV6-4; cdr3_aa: ASSPTGIPQETQY
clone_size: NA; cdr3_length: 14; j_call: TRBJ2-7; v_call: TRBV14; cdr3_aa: ASSTHSSGLTYEQY
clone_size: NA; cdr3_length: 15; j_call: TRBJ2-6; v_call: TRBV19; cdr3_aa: ASLRQGRDSGANVLT
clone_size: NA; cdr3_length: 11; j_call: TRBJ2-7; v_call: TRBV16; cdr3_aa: ASSTDRGSEQY
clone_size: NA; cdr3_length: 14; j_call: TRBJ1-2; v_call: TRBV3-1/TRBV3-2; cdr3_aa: ASSQAGTGGRSGYT
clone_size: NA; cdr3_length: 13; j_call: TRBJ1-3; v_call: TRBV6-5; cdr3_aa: ASRSGQGAGNTIY
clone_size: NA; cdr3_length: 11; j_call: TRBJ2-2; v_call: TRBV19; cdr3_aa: ASSSLAFGELF
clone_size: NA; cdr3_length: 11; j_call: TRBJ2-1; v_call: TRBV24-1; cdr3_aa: ATSDTLLNEQF
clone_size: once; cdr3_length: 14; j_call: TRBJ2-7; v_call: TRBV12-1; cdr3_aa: ASSARLGGLGYEQY
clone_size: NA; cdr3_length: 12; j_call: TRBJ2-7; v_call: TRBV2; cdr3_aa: ASNRIPGKDEQY
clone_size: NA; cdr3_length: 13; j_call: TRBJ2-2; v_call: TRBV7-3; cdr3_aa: ASSLRGGNTGELF
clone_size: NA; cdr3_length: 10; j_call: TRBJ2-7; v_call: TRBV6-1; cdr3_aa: ASSEAPTEQY
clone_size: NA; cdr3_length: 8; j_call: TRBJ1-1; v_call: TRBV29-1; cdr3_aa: SVVGTEAF
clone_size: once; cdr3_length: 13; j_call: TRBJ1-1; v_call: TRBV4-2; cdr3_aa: ASSRGEGENTEAF
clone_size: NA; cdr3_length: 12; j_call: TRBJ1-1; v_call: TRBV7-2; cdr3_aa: ASNSPSRVTEAF
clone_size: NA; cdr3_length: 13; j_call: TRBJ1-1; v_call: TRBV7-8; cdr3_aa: ASSLSRLLNTEAF
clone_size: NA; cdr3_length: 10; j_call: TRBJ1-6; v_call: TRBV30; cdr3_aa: AWGRNNSPLH
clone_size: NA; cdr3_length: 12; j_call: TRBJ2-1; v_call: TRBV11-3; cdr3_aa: ASSLRQADNEQF
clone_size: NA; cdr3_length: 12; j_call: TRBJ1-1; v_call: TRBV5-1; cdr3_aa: ASRQDRRNTEAF
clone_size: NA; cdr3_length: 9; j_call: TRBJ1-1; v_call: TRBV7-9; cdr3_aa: ASVRGGEAF